The 6 T cell receptor delta chains below come from one sample, sequenced in a study of γδ T cells in repeated Plasmodium falciparum infection. TCRdb re-identified clones in the multiplex PCR reads via CATT. The table has 45,000 to 70,000 delta-chain clones, over 1.5% seen once; the top ten hold 15%. Flow sorting of PBMC yielded separate Vgamma9/Vdelta2+ and Vdelta2-negative gammadelta T cell populations for bulk repertoire analysis. What was sequenced was gamma-delta T cells from blood. The receptors come from a pool of human donors (malaria-infected and uninfected, not separated).

This clone was seen many times. A far bigger clonotype differs at one base, so this is likely a read error. The same CDR3 can be traced to other DNA sequences in this sample. The chain combines TRDV1 with TRDJ1, with D tentatively TRDD2 (6 bases). The CDR3 is 13 residues long. The germline gives CDR1 TSWWSYY, CDR2 QGS. The CDR3 reads CALFLLNTDKLIF. Here the CDR3 DNA reads TGCGCTCTATTCCTATTGAACACCGATAAACTCATCTTT.

This clone was found a few times. A far larger clone is off by one base, so a read error is likely. Other nucleotide sequences in the sample specify the same CDR3. Here the CDR3 reads CALGEPYLPRCYSGICTGDTNTDKLIF. The CDR3 DNA reads as TGTGCTCTTGGGGAGCCTTACCTCCCTCGTTGCTACAGCGGGATCTGTACTGGGGACACTAACACCGATAAACTCATCTTT. The chain is built from TRDV1 and TRDJ1, with 7 bases lining up with TRDD3. The J gene was missing in TCRdb and was found by matching the end of the DNA to germline. This CDR3 comprises 27 residues. From germline, CDR1 is TSWWSYY and CDR2 QGS. With V trimmed by 3 bases and J by 0 bases, 40 bases remained unmatched.

This clone was detected many times. TCRdb pairs this DNA with a much larger clone's protein that differs at residue 12, likely a read error; the protein shown was translated from the DNA. V gene TRDV1 combines with J gene TRDJ1; 12 bases fit TRDD3. Germline V gene lookup returns CDR1 TSWWSYY and CDR2 QGS. The ends lost 2 bases at V and 3 bases at J; junction bases unmatched: 22. This CDR3 comprises 22 residues. The CDR3 DNA follows: TGTGCTCTTGGGGAAACCTTTGGTTCCTACGAAGGGGCTGGGGGATACGCCGATAAACTCATCTTT. This sequence encodes CALGETFGSYEGAGGYADKLIF.

In regard to this clone: The TCRdb protein comes from a much larger clone and disagrees with this DNA's translation at residue 16, likely due to a read error; the protein given here is derived from the DNA. This sample includes further DNA sequences coding for the same CDR3. J is TRDJ1 and V is TRDV1, with 7 bases lining up with TRDD3. Per germline, CDR1 TSWWSYY and CDR2 QGS. The CDR3 runs 21 residues. The ends lost 0 bases at V and 9 bases at J; junction bases unmatched: 28. The DNA for the CDR3 is TGTGCTCTTGGGGAACTAGCCCCTCGGCCTTCAGTCTGGGGGTCCCCGTTCCAACTCATCTTT. Its protein is CALGELAPRPSVWGSPFQLIF.

On this clone: The protein TCRdb gives is from a much larger clone and does not agree with this DNA's translation at residue 9, likely a read error; the protein shown here comes from the DNA. V usage is TRDV3 and J usage is TRDJ1; TRDD3 aligns across 9 bases. TCRdb gives no J gene; it was assigned here by matching the DNA to germline. Germline trimming cut 2 bases from V and 6 bases from J; bases unmatched to any gene: 25. Germline-derived CDR1 and CDR2 are TVYSNPD and GDNSRS (reference sequence). There are 19 residues in the CDR3. The CDR3 here is CAFPTPSGSWGIPLYKLIF. The CDR3 nucleotides are TGTGCCTTTCCTACACCCTCCGGGAGCTGGGGGATTCCCCTTTATAAACTCATCTTT.

This clone was found many times. This likely reflects a read error, since a far larger clone is one base away. Other DNA sequences in the same sample also yield this CDR3. The chain carries TRDV1 and TRDJ1; the match to TRDD3 covers 8 bases. The CDR3 is 15 residues long. Germline loops: CDR1 TSWWSYY, CDR2 QGS. DNA of the CDR3: TGTGCTCTTGGGGAACTAGGAGGGATACGCATTAAACTCATCTTC. Translated, it gives CALGELGGIRIKLIF.